This T cell receptor beta chain came from a study of blood T cell repertoires in COVID-19. Study as a whole: Some COVID-19 samples were acute and others convalescent; all came from the United States, Italy and Spain.

Unmatched junction bases numbered 3, after V lost 1 base and J lost 5 bases. There are 15 residues in the CDR3. Germline loops: CDR1 SGHTA, CDR2 FQGTGA. Measured with immunoSEQ multiplex PCR; TCRdb has only the in-frame clones, and not every one. This repertoire shows more than 65,000 clones, about four fifths found once; its top ten account for 20%. This clone has more than one count but fewer than ten. Sequenced input: peripheral blood. This sequence originates from a woman aged 80 or older with active or convalescent COVID-19. The rearrangement links TRBV7-3 to TRBJ2-5; TRBD1 agrees at 11 bases. CDR3 residues: CASSLIGTGGETQYF. The CDR3 bases are TGTGCCAGCAGCTTAATAGGGACAGGGGGTGAGACCCAGTACTTC.